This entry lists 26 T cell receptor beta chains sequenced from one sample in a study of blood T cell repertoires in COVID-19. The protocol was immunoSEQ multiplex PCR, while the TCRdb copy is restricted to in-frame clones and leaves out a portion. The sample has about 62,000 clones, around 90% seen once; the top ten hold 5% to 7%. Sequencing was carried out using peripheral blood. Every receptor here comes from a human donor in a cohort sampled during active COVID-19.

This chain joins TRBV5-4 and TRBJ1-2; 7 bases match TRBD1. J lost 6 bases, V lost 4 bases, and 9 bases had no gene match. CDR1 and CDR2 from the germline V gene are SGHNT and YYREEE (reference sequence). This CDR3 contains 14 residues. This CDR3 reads CASSRQGLPDGYTF. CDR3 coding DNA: TGTGCCAGCAGCCGACAGGGCCTTCCGGATGGCTACACCTTC. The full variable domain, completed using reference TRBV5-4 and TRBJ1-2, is ETGVTQSPTHLIKTRGQQVTLRCSSQSGHNTVSWYQQALGQGPQFIFQYYREEENGRGNFPPRFSGLQFPNYSSELNVNALELDDSALYLCASSRQGLPDGYTFGSGTRLTVV.

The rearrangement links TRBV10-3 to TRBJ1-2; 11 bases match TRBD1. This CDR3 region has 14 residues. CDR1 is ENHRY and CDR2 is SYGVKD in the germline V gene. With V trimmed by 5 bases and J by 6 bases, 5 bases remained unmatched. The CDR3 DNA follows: TGTGCCATCAGTCAACGGGACAGGGGGAATGGCTACACCTTC. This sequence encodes CAISQRDRGNGYTF.

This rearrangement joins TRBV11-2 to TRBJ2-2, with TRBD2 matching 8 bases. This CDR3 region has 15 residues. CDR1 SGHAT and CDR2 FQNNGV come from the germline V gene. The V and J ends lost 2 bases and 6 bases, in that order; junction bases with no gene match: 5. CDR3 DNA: TGTGCCAGCAGCTTATCGGGAGGGAAGGCCGGGGAGCTGTTTTTT. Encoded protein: CASSLSGGKAGELFF.

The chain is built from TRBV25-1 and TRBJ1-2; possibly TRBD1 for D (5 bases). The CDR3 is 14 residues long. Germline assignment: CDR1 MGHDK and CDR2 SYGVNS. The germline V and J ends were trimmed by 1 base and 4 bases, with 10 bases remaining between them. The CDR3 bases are TGTGCCAGCAGTGAATCAGGGAGGCCCTATGGCTACACCTTC. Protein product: CASSESGRPYGYTF.

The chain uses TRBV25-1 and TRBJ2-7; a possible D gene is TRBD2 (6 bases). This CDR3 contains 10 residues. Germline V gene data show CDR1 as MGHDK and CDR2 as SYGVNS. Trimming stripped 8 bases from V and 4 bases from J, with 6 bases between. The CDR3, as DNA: TGTGCCAGCGGAGGGTACGAGCAGTACTTC. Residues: CASGGYEQYF.

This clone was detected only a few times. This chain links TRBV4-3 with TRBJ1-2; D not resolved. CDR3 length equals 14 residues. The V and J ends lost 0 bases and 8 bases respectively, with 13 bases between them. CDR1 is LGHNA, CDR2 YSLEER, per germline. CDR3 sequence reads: CASSQDREGPGYTF. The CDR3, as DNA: TGCGCCAGCAGCCAAGATAGAGAGGGCCCCGGCTACACCTTC.

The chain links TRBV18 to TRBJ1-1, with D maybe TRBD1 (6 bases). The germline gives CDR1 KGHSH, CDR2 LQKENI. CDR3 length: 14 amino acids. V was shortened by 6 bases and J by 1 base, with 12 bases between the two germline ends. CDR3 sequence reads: CASSEGGTNTEAFF. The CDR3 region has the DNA TGTGCCAGCTCGGAGGGGGGGACGAACACTGAAGCTTTCTTT.

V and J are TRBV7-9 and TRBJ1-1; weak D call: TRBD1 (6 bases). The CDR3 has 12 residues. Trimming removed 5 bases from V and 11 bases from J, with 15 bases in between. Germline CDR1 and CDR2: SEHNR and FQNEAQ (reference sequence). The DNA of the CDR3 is TGTGCCAGCAGCAAAGTACAGGGCGGGGCTTTCTTT. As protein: CASSKVQGGAFF. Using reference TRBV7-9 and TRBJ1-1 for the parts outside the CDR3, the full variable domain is DTGVSQNPRHKITKRGQNVTFRCDPISEHNRLYWYRQTLGQGPEFLTYFQNEAQLEKSRLLSDRFSAERPKGSFSTLEIQRTEQGDSAMYLCASSKVQGGAFFGQGTRLTVV.

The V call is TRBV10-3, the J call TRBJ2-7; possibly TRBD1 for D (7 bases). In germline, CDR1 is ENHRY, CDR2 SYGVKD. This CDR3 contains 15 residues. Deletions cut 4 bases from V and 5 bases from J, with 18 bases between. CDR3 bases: TGTGCCATCAGTGGGGGGAGACAGGGAGGTAACGAGCAGTACTTC. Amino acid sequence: CAISGGRQGGNEQYF.

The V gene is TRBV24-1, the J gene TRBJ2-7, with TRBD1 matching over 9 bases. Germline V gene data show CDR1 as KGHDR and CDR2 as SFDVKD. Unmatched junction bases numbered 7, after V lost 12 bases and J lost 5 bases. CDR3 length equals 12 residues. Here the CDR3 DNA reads TGTGCCCGCCGGGACAGGGAAGACGAGCAGTACTTC. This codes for CARRDREDEQYF.

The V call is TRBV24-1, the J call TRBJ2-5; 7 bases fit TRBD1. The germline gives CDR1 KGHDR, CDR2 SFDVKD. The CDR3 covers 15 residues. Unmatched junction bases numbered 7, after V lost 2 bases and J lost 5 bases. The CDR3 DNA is TGTGCCACCAGTGATTCAACAGGGGCAGGGGAGACCCAGTACTTC. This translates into CATSDSTGAGETQYF.

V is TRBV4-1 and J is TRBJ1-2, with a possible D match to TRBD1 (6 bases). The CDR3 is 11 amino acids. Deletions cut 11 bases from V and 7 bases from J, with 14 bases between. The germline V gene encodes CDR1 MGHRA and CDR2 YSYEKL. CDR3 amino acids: CASGQGSGYTF. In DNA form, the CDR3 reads TGCGCCTCAGGCCAGGGGAGTGGCTACACCTTC.

CDR3 coding DNA: TGTGCCAGCAGCCAAGCAATCGCAGGGGTTGACGAGCAGTACTTC. Residues: CASSQAIAGVDEQYF. The chain recombines TRBV14 with TRBJ2-7; maybe TRBD1 (6 bases). The germline V and J ends were trimmed by 1 base and 5 bases, with 15 bases remaining between them. The CDR3 spans 15 residues. CDR1 and CDR2 (germline): SGHDN, FVKESK.

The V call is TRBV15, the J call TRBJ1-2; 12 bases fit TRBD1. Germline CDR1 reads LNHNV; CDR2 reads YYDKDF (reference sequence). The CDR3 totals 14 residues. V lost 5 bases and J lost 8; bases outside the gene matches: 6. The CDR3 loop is CATSRGQGAGGYTF. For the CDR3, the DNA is TGTGCCACCAGCCGGGGACAGGGGGCAGGGGGCTACACCTTC.

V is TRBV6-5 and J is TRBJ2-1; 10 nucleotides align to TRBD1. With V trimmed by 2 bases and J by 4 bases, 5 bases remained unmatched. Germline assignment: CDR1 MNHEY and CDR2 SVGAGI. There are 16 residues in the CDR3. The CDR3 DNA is TGTGCCAGCAGTTACACCGGACAGGGGGGGTACAATGAGCAGTTCTTC. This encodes CASSYTGQGGYNEQFF.

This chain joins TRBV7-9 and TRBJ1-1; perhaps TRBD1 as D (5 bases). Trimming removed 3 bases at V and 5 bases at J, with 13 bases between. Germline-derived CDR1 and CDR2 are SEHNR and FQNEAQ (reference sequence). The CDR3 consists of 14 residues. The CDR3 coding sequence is TGTGCCAGCAGCTTTCGGGGCGGGGTAACTGAAGCTTTCTTT. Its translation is CASSFRGGVTEAFF.

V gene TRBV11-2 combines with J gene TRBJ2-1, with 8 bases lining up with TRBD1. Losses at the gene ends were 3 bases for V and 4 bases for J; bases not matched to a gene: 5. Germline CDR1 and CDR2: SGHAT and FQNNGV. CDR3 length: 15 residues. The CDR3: CASSLRTGRYNEQFF. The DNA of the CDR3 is TGTGCCAGCAGCTTGCGGACAGGGAGATACAATGAGCAGTTCTTC.

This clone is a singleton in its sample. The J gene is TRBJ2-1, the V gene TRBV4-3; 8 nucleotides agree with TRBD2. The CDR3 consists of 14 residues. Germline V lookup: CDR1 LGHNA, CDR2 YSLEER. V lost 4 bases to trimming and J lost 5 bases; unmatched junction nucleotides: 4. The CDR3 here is CASSRDSGDNEQFF. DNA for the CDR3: TGCGCCAGCAGCCGAGATAGCGGGGACAATGAGCAGTTCTTC.

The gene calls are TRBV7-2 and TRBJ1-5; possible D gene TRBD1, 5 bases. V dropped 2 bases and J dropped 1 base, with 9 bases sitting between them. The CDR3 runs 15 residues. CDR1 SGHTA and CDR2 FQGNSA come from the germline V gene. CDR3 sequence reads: CASSLRRGSNQPQHF. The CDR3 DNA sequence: TGTGCCAGCAGCTTAAGGCGGGGGAGCAATCAGCCCCAGCATTTT.

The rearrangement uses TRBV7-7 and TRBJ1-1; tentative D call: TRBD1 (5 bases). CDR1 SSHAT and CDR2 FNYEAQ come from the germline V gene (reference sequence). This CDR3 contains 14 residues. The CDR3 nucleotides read TGTGCTAGTAGGGTGCCAGGGTTGAACACTGAAGCTTTCTTT. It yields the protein CASRVPGLNTEAFF.

CDR3 residues: CASSYAFKDRAYEQYF. Here the CDR3 DNA reads TGTGCCAGCAGTTACGCATTCAAGGACAGAGCCTACGAGCAGTACTTC. The V gene is TRBV6-2 or TRBV6-3, the J gene TRBJ2-7, with a possible D match to TRBD1 (6 bases). From germline, CDR1 is MNHEY and CDR2 SVGEGT. The CDR3 has 16 residues. The ends were cut back, 2 bases at V and 2 bases at J, with 16 bases in the middle.

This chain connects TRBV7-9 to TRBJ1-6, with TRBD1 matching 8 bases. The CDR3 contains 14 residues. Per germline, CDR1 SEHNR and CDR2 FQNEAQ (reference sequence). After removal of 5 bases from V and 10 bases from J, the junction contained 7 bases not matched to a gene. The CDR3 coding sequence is TGTGCCAGCAGCCAGGCGACAGGGGTATCACCCCTCCACTTT. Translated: CASSQATGVSPLHF. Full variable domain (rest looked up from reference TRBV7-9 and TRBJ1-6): DTGVSQNPRHKITKRGQNVTFRCDPISEHNRLYWYRQTLGQGPEFLTYFQNEAQLEKSRLLSDRFSAERPKGSFSTLEIQRTEQGDSAMYLCASSQATGVSPLHFGNGTRLTVT.

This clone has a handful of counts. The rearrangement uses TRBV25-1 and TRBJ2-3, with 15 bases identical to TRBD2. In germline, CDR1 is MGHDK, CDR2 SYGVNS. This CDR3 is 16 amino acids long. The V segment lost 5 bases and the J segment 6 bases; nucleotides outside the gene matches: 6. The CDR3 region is CASSPPGTSGGDTQYF. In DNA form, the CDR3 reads TGTGCCAGCAGTCCCCCCGGGACTAGCGGGGGGGATACGCAGTATTTT.

The CDR3 sequence: CASRRPPANEQFF. In nucleotides, the CDR3 is TGTGCCAGCCGGCGCCCCCCAGCGAATGAGCAGTTCTTC. V usage is TRBV12-3 or TRBV12-4 and J usage is TRBJ2-1; D not certain. V was clipped by 8 bases and J by 7 bases, with 15 bases between them. The length of the CDR3 is 13 residues.

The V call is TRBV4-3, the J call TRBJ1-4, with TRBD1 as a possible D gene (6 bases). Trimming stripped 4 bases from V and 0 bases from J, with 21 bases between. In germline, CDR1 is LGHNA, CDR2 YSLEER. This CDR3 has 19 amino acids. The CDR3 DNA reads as TGCGCCAGCAGCCGTTACAGGGTCCTCTCCCCCACAACTAATGAAAAACTGTTTTTT. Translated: CASSRYRVLSPTTNEKLFF.

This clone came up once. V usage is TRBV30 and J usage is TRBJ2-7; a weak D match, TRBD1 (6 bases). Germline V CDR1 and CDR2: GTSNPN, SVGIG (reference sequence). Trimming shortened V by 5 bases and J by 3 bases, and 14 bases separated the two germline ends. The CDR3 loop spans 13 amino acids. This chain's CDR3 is CAWGPSRGYEQYF. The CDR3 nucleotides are TGTGCCTGGGGCCCAAGCAGGGGCTACGAGCAGTACTTC.